A single sample gave rise to the 22 T cell receptor beta chains below, sequenced in a study of blood T cell repertoires in COVID-19. Some clones are missing from TCRdb's copy, which holds only in-frame ones; the method was immunoSEQ multiplex PCR. The sample lists tens of thousands of clones; 88% were seen once. Sequenced: peripheral blood. All receptors derive from an older man with acute or convalescent COVID-19.

This clone has only one observation. J is TRBJ1-2 and V is TRBV29-1; D is perhaps TRBD1 (6 bases). V lost 4 bases and J lost 2, with 11 bases in between. The CDR3 contains 13 residues. CDR1 is SQVTM, CDR2 ANQGSEA, per germline. Written as DNA, the CDR3 is TGCAGCGTTGGGGAGGGGGTGAACTATGGCTACACCTTC. Amino acid sequence: CSVGEGVNYGYTF.

V and J are TRBV29-1 and TRBJ2-7, with a weak D call TRBD1 (6 bases). CDR3 length: 14 residues. Per germline, CDR1 SQVTM and CDR2 ANQGSEA. With 4 bases removed from V and 5 bases from J, the gap between germline ends came to 18 bases. This chain's CDR3 is CSVAGQGSYDEQYF. The CDR3 bases are TGCAGCGTTGCTGGGCAGGGGAGTTACGACGAGCAGTACTTC.

The chain combines TRBV10-1 with TRBJ2-1, with 8 bases lining up with TRBD2. The CDR3 consists of 17 residues. V was pared by 2 bases and J by 5 bases, with 11 bases of the junction left unmatched. CDR1 is WNHNN and CDR2 is SYGVQD in the germline V gene (reference sequence). Here the CDR3 reads CASSERSAGGRNNEQFF. Written as DNA, the CDR3 is TGCGCCAGCAGTGAGAGGTCCGCGGGGGGACGAAACAATGAGCAGTTCTTC.

This clone was seen once. The chain links TRBV30 to TRBJ2-3; D may be TRBD1 (6 bases). Germline-derived CDR1 and CDR2 are GTSNPN and SVGIG (reference sequence). The CDR3 has 14 residues. V lost 0 bases to trimming and J lost 3 bases, with 10 bases between them. CDR3 protein: CAWSVGQGTDTQYF. CDR3 bases: TGTGCCTGGAGTGTAGGGCAGGGGACAGATACGCAGTATTTT. Full variable domain (rest looked up from reference TRBV30 and TRBJ2-3): SQTIHQWPATLVQPVGSPLSLECTVEGTSNPNLYWYRQAAGRGLQLLFYSVGIGQISSEVPQNLSASRPQDRQFILSSKKLLLSDSGFYLCAWSVGQGTDTQYFGPGTRLTVL.

This rearrangement joins TRBV28 to TRBJ2-7; 7 bases are shared with TRBD2. The trim removed 5 bases at V and 3 bases at J, leaving 19 bases unmatched. Germline CDR1 and CDR2: MDHEN and SYDVKM. The CDR3 totals 18 residues. The CDR3 loop reads CASSPTPGDAGANYEQYF. CDR3 nucleotides: TGTGCCAGCAGTCCGACACCGGGCGACGCGGGAGCAAACTACGAGCAGTACTTC.

The chain combines TRBV27 with TRBJ1-5; tentative D call: TRBD1 (6 bases). This CDR3 spans 14 amino acids. Trimming removed 6 bases from V and 2 bases from J, with 11 bases in between. CDR1 MNHEY and CDR2 SMNVEV come from the germline V gene (reference sequence). CDR3 in amino acids: CASRREGGNQPQHF. CDR3 sequence (DNA): TGTGCCAGCAGGCGGGAGGGGGGCAATCAGCCCCAGCATTTT.

This clone showed up just a few times. The V and J genes are TRBV7-6 and TRBJ1-2; tentative D call: TRBD1 (5 bases). The CDR3 loop spans 13 amino acids. Germline values: CDR1 SGHVS, CDR2 FNYEAQ. Trimming left V 0 bases short and J 6 bases short, with 8 bases between. The CDR3 spells CASSLAGGDGYTF. CDR3 DNA: TGTGCCAGCAGCTTAGCGGGAGGGGATGGCTACACCTTC.

This clone was observed a handful of times. The chain employs TRBV9 and TRBJ2-1, with TRBD2 matching over 8 bases. The CDR3 spans 14 residues. Germline V lookup: CDR1 SGDLS, CDR2 YYNGEE. Trimming removed 0 bases from V and 7 bases from J; junction bases left unmatched: 3. The CDR3 DNA reads as TGTGCCAGCAGCGTAGGGGGACTAGTTAATGAGCAGTTCTTC. Amino acids: CASSVGGLVNEQFF.

This clone was recorded once. J is TRBJ1-2 and V is TRBV7-2; D gene uncertain. The CDR3 has 13 residues. Germline loops: CDR1 SGHTA, CDR2 FQGNSA. Trimming took 0 bases from V and 8 from J, leaving 10 bases between them. The CDR3 protein is CASSLASLDGYTF. For the CDR3, the DNA is TGTGCCAGCAGCTTAGCAAGCCTAGACGGCTACACCTTC.

The J gene is TRBJ1-2, the V gene TRBV25-1; no definite D call. This CDR3 has 12 residues. Trimming took 2 bases from V and 3 from J, leaving 4 bases between them. Germline-derived CDR1 and CDR2 are MGHDK and SYGVNS. CDR3 protein: CASSEPDYGYTF. The CDR3 coding sequence is TGTGCCAGCAGTGAACCAGACTATGGCTACACCTTC.

This chain uses TRBV5-1 with TRBJ1-1, with TRBD1 as a possible D gene (5 bases). From germline, CDR1 is SGHRS and CDR2 YFSETQ. This CDR3 spans 14 amino acids. V lost 4 bases and J lost 5, with 15 bases in between. The CDR3 region has the DNA TGCGCCAGCAGCCGACAAGGGGTTGAGACTGAAGCTTTCTTT. Its protein product is CASSRQGVETEAFF.

This chain uses TRBV12-3 or TRBV12-4 with TRBJ2-7; 9 nucleotides line up with TRBD2. The CDR3 consists of 13 residues. After removal of 5 bases from V and 6 bases from J, the junction contained 5 bases not matched to a gene. This CDR3 reads CASSAREGSEQYF. The CDR3 DNA follows: TGTGCCAGCAGTGCGCGGGAGGGGTCCGAGCAGTACTTC.

In this sample, this clone turned up once. The chain carries TRBV24-1 and TRBJ2-1; 8 bases are shared with TRBD2. Losses at the gene ends were 3 bases for V and 1 base for J; bases not matched to a gene: 4. Germline CDR1 and CDR2: KGHDR and SFDVKD. This CDR3 contains 16 residues. The CDR3 nucleotides are TGTGCCACCAGTGATGCAGTAGCGGGATCCTACAATGAGCAGTTCTTC. Translation: CATSDAVAGSYNEQFF.

This chain connects TRBV18 to TRBJ1-1; 9 positions match TRBD1. Germline lookup yields CDR1 KGHSH and CDR2 LQKENI. V shed 3 bases, J shed 4 bases, and the junction held 6 bases outside the gene matches. This CDR3 spans 15 amino acids. CDR3 sequence reads: CASSPLGQGGTEAFF. The CDR3 nucleotides read TGTGCCAGCTCACCCCTGGGACAGGGTGGCACTGAAGCTTTCTTT.

V usage is TRBV5-4 and J usage is TRBJ2-5, with a possible D match to TRBD2 (6 bases). Trimming cost V 3 bases and J 5 bases, with 20 bases left between them. The CDR3 extends over 16 amino acids. Germline CDR1 is SGHNT and CDR2 is YYREEE (reference sequence). CDR3 coding DNA: TGTGCCAGCAGCTCCCCGTCGGCTAGCGTTTTGGAGACCCAGTACTTC. Protein: CASSSPSASVLETQYF.

The CDR3 loop reads CASSSDRATGELFF. CDR3 coding DNA: TGTGCCAGCAGCTCTGACAGGGCCACCGGGGAGCTGTTTTTT. The chain couples TRBV11-3 to TRBJ2-2; TRBD1 agrees at 7 bases. With 4 bases clipped from V and 4 bases from J, the junction kept 3 bases outside the gene matches. The germline gives CDR1 SGHNT, CDR2 YENEEA. The CDR3 is 14 amino acids. Filled out from reference TRBV11-3 and TRBJ2-2, the complete variable domain reads EAGVVQSPRYKIIEKKQPVAFWCNPISGHNTLYWYLQNLGQGPELLIRYENEEAVDDSQLPKDRFSAERLKGVDSTLKIQPAELGDSAVYLCASSSDRATGELFFGEGSRLTVL.

This chain links TRBV3-1 (or the pseudogene TRBV3-2) with TRBJ1-2; 9 nucleotides align to TRBD1. V dropped 3 bases and J dropped 4; count of bases not matched to a gene: 6. The CDR3 is 15 residues long. CDR1 and CDR2 from the germline V gene are LGHDT and YNNKEL (reference sequence). The CDR3 region is CASSQGQGGGYGYTF. The CDR3 bases are TGTGCCAGCAGCCAGGGACAGGGAGGTGGCTATGGCTACACCTTC.

The rearrangement joins TRBV21-1 to TRBJ1-6; the D call in the table, TRBD1, was not verified against the DNA. TRBV21-1 is termed a pseudogene. The CDR3 has 14 amino acids. DNA of the CDR3: TGTGCCAGCAGGAGAGGGGGCTTTTATTCACCCCTCCACTTT. It codes for CASRRGGFYSPLHF.

The V call is TRBV18, the J call TRBJ1-1, with TRBD1 matching over 10 bases. Germline assignment: CDR1 KGHSH and CDR2 LQKENI. This CDR3 is 11 amino acids long. J was trimmed by 11 bases and V by 4 bases; bases with no gene match: 1. The CDR3 bases are TGTGCCAGCTCACGACAGGGGGCGGCTTTCTTT. It encodes CASSRQGAAFF. Full variable domain (remainder filled in from reference TRBV18 and TRBJ1-1): NAGVMQNPRHLVRRRGQEARLRCSPMKGHSHVYWYRQLPEEGLKFMVYLQKENIIDESGMPKERFSAEFPKEGPSILRIQQVVRGDSAAYFCASSRQGAAFFGQGTRLTVV.

The V and J genes are TRBV7-8 and TRBJ1-1, with a tentative D call TRBD1 (5 bases). Per germline, CDR1 SGHVS and CDR2 FQNEAQ. V lost 3 bases to trimming and J lost 3 bases, with 17 bases between them. CDR3 length: 16 residues. CDR3: CASSFNQGFRDTEAFF. In DNA, the CDR3 is TGTGCCAGCAGCTTCAATCAGGGATTCCGGGACACTGAAGCTTTCTTT.

This clone was recorded at least ten times. The chain recombines TRBV7-9 with TRBJ2-7, with TRBD2 as a possible D gene (6 bases). The CDR3 covers 12 residues. Germline V gene sequence: CDR1 SEHNR, CDR2 FQNEAQ (reference sequence). Between the trimmed V and J ends, which lost 5 bases and 6 bases, there was a span of 11 bases. CDR3: CASSRGTGEQYF. The DNA of the CDR3 is TGTGCCAGCAGCCGGGGGACTGGCGAGCAGTACTTC.

V gene TRBV3-1 (or the pseudogene TRBV3-2) combines with J gene TRBJ1-1; maybe TRBD1 (5 bases). The germline V gene has CDR1 LGHDT and CDR2 YNNKEL (reference sequence). The CDR3 is made up of 14 amino acids. V gave up 7 bases and J gave up 1 base, with 13 bases separating them. The CDR3 region has the DNA TGTGCCAGCACCTCAGGGCCGGGGAACACTGAAGCTTTCTTT. Protein product: CASTSGPGNTEAFF.